This TCR beta chain was profiled in a study of long-term antiretroviral therapy in people with HIV (dated by TCRdb to the early 2020s). Concerning the study at large: The earliest samples were collected approximately a decade before the 2015 WHO recommendation for immediate ART, a period when ART was typically delayed until CD4 counts fell. A retrospective serial study tested whether changes in peripheral blood TRB repertoire composition and diversity were associated with ART initiation and durable HIV suppression. The cohort contributed roughly 190 cryopreserved PBMC samples from a few dozen adults with confirmed HIV infection, collected serially over a mean of approximately six years (range 1-12). Of the roughly 30 participants with HIV, approximately 11 were female. No cross-contamination during QIAcube processing was shown when test extractions of a monoclonal T-cell line were performed alongside 25 to 35 polyclonal samples.

The immunoSEQ hsTCRB v3.0 assay was used at survey level resolution to sequence the TRB variable region. TRB sequencing targeted a depth of roughly 35,000-50,000 T-cell genomes per sample. Pooled TRB libraries were sequenced on an Illumina MiSeq with a v3 150-cycle kit. For the original study's pipeline: Analysis of repertoires was carried out in R inside a reproducible Nextflow workflow spanning QC, data transformation and analysis. LymphoSeq2, an R package for exploring AIRR-Seq data, was used to implement the custom analyses. A few samples that yielded fewer than 5000 total TRB sequences were excluded, so that around 190 HIV repertoires were analyzed. Of the 188 retained HIV repertoires, about 60 were collected before and 120 to 140 after ART initiation. Each repertoire was downsampled to 5000 TRB nucleotide sequences, and summary statistics were averaged across 100 downsampling iterations. Only TRB sequences with CDR3 regions of at least seven amino acids were retained for analysis. Diversity was assessed using a clonality score derived from Shannon entropy and using the Gini coefficient. In the repertoire networks, any two of the top 5000 CDR3 amino acid sequences were connected whenever the two sequences differed by an edit distance of one. GLIPH2 predicted antigen specificity groups and MHC restriction for TRB CDR3 amino acid sequences. To flag known associations with CMV, EBV, HIV or tissue antigens, CDR3 amino acid sequences were compared against VDJdb and McPAS-TCR. Pre-ART, post-ART and control groups were compared with Wilcoxon signed-rank tests and Holm-Bonferroni correction. TCRdb re-hosts the immuneACCESS table, in-frame sequences only. Its copies lack some clones; in the studies checked, an unresolved V gene accounts for under half of them, and the cause for the rest is not known. V and J calls and clone size follow that table, whereas D and trimming were derived from the DNA. The sample contains roughly 25,000 clones, almost 85% of them found a single time. 5.5% of the sample rests with the top ten.

As to this clone: Its antigen target is currently unknown. Base quality data are lacking; no much larger clone is found one base away.

Inclusion was restricted to participants for whom at least one PBMC sample before ART initiation and at least two post-ART samples were available. All participants with HIV were treated in the United States of America. Before DNA extraction, cryopreserved samples of roughly 0.9-10 million PBMC were thawed and then washed. At the time of the earliest PBMC sample, participants with HIV were aged between about 20 and 55 years. PBMC samples from each participant spanned 1-4 timepoints before ART initiation and 2-8 timepoints after ART initiation, with a median of 7 samples. For every participant, serial HIV viral load, CD4+ T-cell count, ART history and demographic data were obtained. Using a Qiagen kit on a QIAcube, genomic DNA was extracted from unsorted PBMC, with samples processed in batches of 12. The germline V gene sets CDR1 to MNHNS and CDR2 to SASEGT. At the junction V is shortened by 7 bases and J by 2 bases; bases outside the gene matches: 5. Measured from the cysteine to the phenylalanine, the CDR3 is 15 residues long. CDR3 DNA only is kept here, 45 bases in frame from base 1.

General conclusions and limits of the study: Starting ART was linked to a significant rise in TRB diversity, yet even after long-term ART the diversity remained significantly lower than in transplant donor controls. At every time point, the repertoire was dominated by expanded TRB clones first identified before ART initiation, although this dominance fluctuated and, in many PLHIV, declined after ART. CDR3 length ranges in HIV repertoires were narrower than in controls, and network structure suggested an antigen-experienced repertoire with only a slight naive shift after ART. Limited PBMC availability meant only the TCR beta chain was sequenced, without alpha chain pairing. Unsorted PBMC were profiled instead of sorted CD4+ and CD8+ T cells because pre-ART samples had limited cell numbers. The samples span the years 2004 to 2017, and the ART regimens used at that time may not be as effective as current regimens. Inferences about post-ART repertoire changes are limited because no data were available on ART adherence, viral resistance or therapy changes.

This TCR was sampled from a woman aged 25 to 39 with HIV. The sequenced sample was unsorted PBMCs, obtained 1.1 years before starting antiretroviral therapy. This chain joins TRBV6-1 to TRBJ2-1; TRBD2 fits 10 bases in the junction. The CDR3 here reads CASKPGLATYNEQFF. The sequenced DNA: TGTGCCAGCAAGCCGGGACTAGCGACCTACAATGAGCAGTTCTTC.